The 13 T cell receptor beta chains reported below all come from one sample, sequenced in a study of cytomegalovirus exposure and HLA in healthy donors. A multiplex PCR was run with 60 Vbeta primers and 13 Jbeta primers. Sequencing was performed with immunoSEQ multiplex PCR; in TCRdb, only in-frame clones are kept and a portion is missing. The sample contains 100,000 to 150,000 clones, over 70% of which appear only once. Sequencing was carried out using PBMCs. The receptors shown here come from a woman in her 50s in good health and CMV-seronegative.

The CDR3 protein is CAISEELADPYEQYF. In nucleotides, the CDR3 is TGTGCCATCAGTGAAGAACTAGCGGATCCCTACGAGCAGTACTTC. The V and J genes are TRBV10-3 and TRBJ2-7; TRBD2 matches 8 bases. CDR1 and CDR2 from the germline V gene are ENHRY and SYGVKD. This CDR3 contains 15 residues. The junction had 6 bases not matched to a gene; V was cut back by 3 bases and J by 2 bases.

The chain is built from TRBV7-9 and TRBJ2-1; 10 bases match TRBD2. Germline V lookup: CDR1 SEHNR, CDR2 FQNEAQ (reference sequence). This CDR3 has 17 amino acids. The CDR3 sequence: CSGSLTSSGRAYNEQFF. The CDR3 DNA is TGTTCCGGCAGCCTGACTAGCAGCGGGAGGGCGTACAATGAGCAGTTCTTC.

This chain joins TRBV7-2 and TRBJ2-1, with 8 bases that match TRBD2. The CDR3 sequence is 14 residues long. CDR1 is SGHTA, CDR2 FQGNSA, per germline. The V segment lost 3 bases and the J segment 6 bases; nucleotides outside the gene matches: 4. For the CDR3, the DNA is TGTGCCAGCAGCTTGGGACTAGTCGCCAATGAGCAGTTCTTC. Amino acids: CASSLGLVANEQFF.

This chain joins TRBV11-3 and TRBJ2-2; D may be TRBD2 (5 bases). Germline CDR1 reads SGHNT; CDR2 reads YENEEA. The CDR3 totals 18 residues. Trimming took off 1 base at V and 0 bases at J, with 15 bases between the two ends. The DNA of the CDR3 is TGTGCCAGCAGCTTAGGGCTGAGCGGAGCGTCGAACACCGGGGAGCTGTTTTTT. Protein: CASSLGLSGASNTGELFF.

The V call is TRBV4-2, the J call TRBJ2-7, with 11 bases identical to TRBD2. Germline V gives CDR1 LGHNA, CDR2 YNFKEQ. The length of the CDR3 is 16 residues. J lost 3 bases, V lost 4 bases, and 8 bases had no gene match. CDR3 sequence reads: CASSRELAGGVYEQYF. In DNA, the CDR3 is TGTGCCAGCAGCCGCGAGTTAGCGGGAGGGGTCTACGAGCAGTACTTC.

The genes are TRBV19 and TRBJ1-1; the D is unclear. Germline V CDR1 and CDR2: LNHDA, SQIVND (reference sequence). V was shortened by 6 bases and J by 2 bases, with 16 bases between the two germline ends. The CDR3 sequence is 15 residues long. The DNA for the CDR3 is TGTGCCAGTAGCTCTCCCGGAGCAGAAAACACTGAAGCTTTCTTT. Translated, it gives CASSSPGAENTEAFF.

The J gene is TRBJ2-1, the V gene TRBV7-9; D may be TRBD2 (6 bases). Germline CDR1 reads SEHNR; CDR2 reads FQNEAQ (reference sequence). The CDR3 runs 12 residues. Trimming removed 1 base from V and 10 bases from J, with 8 bases in between. In DNA form, the CDR3 reads TGTGCCAGCAGCTTAGACGCGGGAGAGCAGTTCTTC. Its protein product is CASSLDAGEQFF. Together with reference TRBV7-9 and TRBJ2-1, the CDR3 gives the full variable domain: DTGVSQNPRHKITKRGQNVTFRCDPISEHNRLYWYRQTLGQGPEFLTYFQNEAQLEKSRLLSDRFSAERPKGSFSTLEIQRTEQGDSAMYLCASSLDAGEQFFGPGTRLTVL.

The chain is built from TRBV30 and TRBJ1-4; D may be TRBD1 (6 bases). CDR3 length equals 14 residues. Germline assignment: CDR1 GTSNPN and CDR2 SVGIG (reference sequence). The V and J ends lost 4 bases and 2 bases respectively, with 11 bases between them. The CDR3 protein is CAWTGGATNEKLFF. The CDR3 nucleotides read TGTGCCTGGACTGGGGGCGCGACTAATGAAAAACTGTTTTTT.

V usage is TRBV2 and J usage is TRBJ1-2, with unresolved D. The CDR3 runs 12 residues. Trimming shortened V by 8 bases and J by 2 bases, and 9 bases separated the two germline ends. Per the germline V gene, CDR1 is SNHLY and CDR2 is FYNNEI. CDR3 DNA: TGTGCCAGCGGGCCCGTAAACTATGGCTACACCTTC. Translated: CASGPVNYGYTF.

The chain combines TRBV30 with TRBJ2-1; possible D gene TRBD2, 6 bases. Germline lookup yields CDR1 GTSNPN and CDR2 SVGIG (reference sequence). The V gene lost 7 bases and the J gene lost 2 bases, with 18 bases spanning the gap. The CDR3 length is 15 residues. The CDR3, as DNA: TGTGCCTCAACCGCCGGGGCGGGACCCTACAATGAGCAGTTCTTC. Its translation: CASTAGAGPYNEQFF.

This clone was picked up a small number of times. This chain links TRBV11-2 with TRBJ2-1; no definite D call. Trimming cost V 4 bases and J 8 bases, with 24 bases left between them. The length of the CDR3 is 17 residues. Germline V CDR1 and CDR2: SGHAT, FQNNGV. CDR3 loop: CASSSPPQPSGYDEQFF. CDR3 nucleotide sequence: TGTGCCAGCAGCTCCCCCCCGCAACCCTCGGGTTATGATGAGCAGTTCTTC.

The V gene is TRBV5-1, the J gene TRBJ2-3; 11 bases are a match to TRBD1. V gave up 3 bases and J gave up 3 bases; unmatched junction bases: 9. Germline V gene sequence: CDR1 SGHRS, CDR2 YFSETQ. The CDR3 has 17 amino acids. This chain's CDR3 is CASSSRTGGYGTDTQYF. The CDR3 DNA reads as TGCGCCAGCAGCTCTCGGACAGGGGGCTATGGAACAGATACGCAGTATTTT.

CDR3 DNA sequence: TGTGCCAGCAGGAGACAGGGGGGTCAGCCCCAGCATTTT. It is translated as CASRRQGGQPQHF. The V call is TRBV28, the J call TRBJ1-5; 9 nucleotides agree with TRBD1. In germline, CDR1 is MDHEN, CDR2 SYDVKM. CDR3 size: 13 residues. The ends lost 6 bases at V and 6 bases at J; junction bases unmatched: 3.